These 2 T cell receptor beta chains came from one sample sequenced in a study of blood T cell repertoires in COVID-19. TCRdb keeps only in-frame clones here, not all; method: immunoSEQ multiplex PCR. The sample contains about 170,000 clones, less than 90% of which appear only once. Sequenced sample: peripheral blood. These receptors originate from a woman aged 55-69 years with COVID-19, enrolled during active disease.

This sequence joins TRBV9 and TRBJ1-2; a weak D match, TRBD1 (6 bases). Per the germline V gene, CDR1 is SGDLS and CDR2 is YYNGEE. This CDR3 has 15 residues. Trimming stripped 2 bases from V and 1 base from J, with 12 bases between. In DNA, the CDR3 is TGTGCCAGCAGCGTCCAGACAGGCCGTAACTATGGCTACACCTTC. It specifies CASSVQTGRNYGYTF.

The genes are TRBV30 and TRBJ2-2; no definite D call. The V and J ends lost 0 bases and 6 bases respectively, with 11 bases between them. Germline V gene lookup returns CDR1 GTSNPN and CDR2 SVGIG (reference sequence). CDR3 length equals 14 residues. Here the CDR3 DNA reads TGTGCCTGGAGTGTAGCTAGTCTGGCCGGGGAGCTGTTTTTT. Translation: CAWSVASLAGELFF.